The 21 T cell receptor beta chains below were found in one sample sequenced in a study of T cells in Graves' hyperthyroidism and ophthalmopathy. Regions amplified from RNA transcripts were the TCR beta CDR3 regions. With the HTBI primer set, the TCR CDR3 went through a first round of RT-PCR. TCRdb used MiXCR to reprocess the multiplex PCR reads, holding one entry per CDR3 protein. The sample has 500,000 to 600,000 distinct CDR3 sequences, less than 20% seen once; the top ten hold 47%. What was sequenced was blood. The receptor set was obtained from a man aged 40-55 years with Graves' ophthalmopathy.

A few counts support this clonotype. The chain has TRBV11-2 and TRBJ2-3; D is uncertain. This CDR3 comprises 12 residues. V was shortened by 1 base and J by 6 bases, with 5 bases between the two germline ends. Germline CDR1 SGHAT, CDR2 FQNNGV. CDR3 DNA sequence: TGTGCCAGCAGCTTAGGTTATGATACGCAGTATTTT. It is translated as CASSLGYDTQYF.

This clonotype was detected only a few times. The chain is built from TRBV20-1 and TRBJ2-4; 7 bases line up with TRBD2. V lost 5 bases, J lost 4 bases, and 17 bases stayed unmatched. Germline V gives CDR1 DFQATT, CDR2 SNEGSKA (reference sequence). The CDR3 loop spans 17 amino acids. The CDR3 reads CSAPRLLLAIDKNIQYF. As DNA, the CDR3 is TGCAGTGCTCCACGCCTCCTACTAGCGATAGATAAAAACATTCAGTACTTC.

This clonotype occurred a few times. The chain employs TRBV20-1 and TRBJ1-5; TRBD1 is a possible D gene (6 bases). This CDR3 contains 16 residues. The V gene's germline CDR1 is DFQATT and CDR2 SNEGSKA (reference sequence). V was cut by 0 bases and J by 2 bases, with 14 bases left in between. DNA for the CDR3: TGCAGTGCTAGAGAGGGGGGCGGGGTAGGCAATCAGCCCCAGCATTTT. Translating gives CSAREGGGVGNQPQHF.

Concerning this clonotype: This clone may be a read error of a much larger clone one base away. This chain connects TRBV6-2 or TRBV6-3 to TRBJ1-2; D gene ambiguous. The V end lost 2 bases, the J end lost 4 bases, and 5 bases lay between the germline ends. The CDR3 covers 12 residues. Germline assignment: CDR1 MNHEY and CDR2 SVGEGT. CDR3 in DNA: TGTGCCAGCAGTTACCGGGGCTATGGCTACACCTTC. This codes for CASSYRGYGYTF.

The J gene is TRBJ2-1, the V gene TRBV29-1, with no clear D. This CDR3 is built from 13 residues. Between the trimmed V and J ends, which lost 4 bases and 6 bases, there was a span of 13 bases. Germline lookup yields CDR1 SQVTM and CDR2 ANQGSEA. The CDR3 nucleotides read TGCAGCGTTGTCCGAGGAACCCTCAATGAGCAGTTCTTC. Its translation is CSVVRGTLNEQFF.

This clonotype turned up a few times. The chain has TRBV6-2 or TRBV6-3 and TRBJ2-7; weak D call: TRBD2 (6 bases). Trimming shortened V by 7 bases and J by 2 bases, and 12 bases separated the two germline ends. The CDR3 is 13 residues long. Per germline, CDR1 MNHEY and CDR2 SVGEGT. CDR3 bases: TGTGCCAGCAAAACTAGCAACGCCTACGAGCAGTACTTC. As protein: CASKTSNAYEQYF.

This clonotype was detected ten times or more. The gene calls are TRBV18 and TRBJ1-1; unclear D gene. Trimming removed 2 bases at V and 1 base at J, with 5 bases between. The CDR3 contains 13 residues. Germline values: CDR1 KGHSH, CDR2 LQKENI. CDR3 sequence reads: CASSPVGNTEAFF. In DNA form, the CDR3 reads TGTGCCAGCTCACCAGTAGGGAACACTGAAGCTTTCTTT.

The CDR3 protein is CASSFWLSGRNEQFF. The DNA of the CDR3 is TGTGCCAGCAGCTTCTGGCTGTCAGGGAGAAATGAGCAGTTCTTC. The J gene is TRBJ2-1, the V gene TRBV11-2; D assignment may be TRBD1 or TRBD2 (5 bases each). The germline CDR1 and CDR2 sequences are SGHAT and FQNNGV. V lost 3 bases and J 7 bases, leaving 16 bases between the germline ends. There are 15 residues in the CDR3. The variable domain in full, with the rest retrieved from reference TRBV11-2 and TRBJ2-1, is EAGVAQSPRYKIIEKRQSVAFWCNPISGHATLYWYQQILGQGPKLLIQFQNNGVVDDSQLPKDRFSAERLKGVDSTLKIQPAKLEDSAVYLCASSFWLSGRNEQFFGPGTRLTVL.

This clonotype was seen a few times. The rearrangement links TRBV27 to TRBJ2-5; no clear D gene. CDR3 size: 14 residues. The germline gives CDR1 MNHEY, CDR2 SMNVEV (reference sequence). With 5 bases removed from V and 2 bases from J, the gap between germline ends came to 12 bases. CDR3 protein: CASSALGSQETQYF. The CDR3, as DNA: TGTGCCAGCAGTGCCTTAGGGTCTCAAGAGACCCAGTACTTC.

The CDR3 region has the DNA TGCGCCAGCAGCCAAGATGAAGGGACAGACTATGGCTACACCTTC. The encoded protein is CASSQDEGTDYGYTF. V usage is TRBV4-1 and J usage is TRBJ1-2; 7 nucleotides line up with TRBD1. The CDR3 contains 15 residues. Germline loops: CDR1 MGHRA, CDR2 YSYEKL. The trim removed 0 bases at V and 3 bases at J, leaving 4 bases unmatched.

This clonotype was counted only a few times. V is TRBV20-1 and J is TRBJ2-2, with 11 bases lining up with TRBD1. The CDR3 is 15 residues long. V trimming: 3 bases; J trimming: 9 bases; junction bases outside the gene matches: 9. Germline CDR1 DFQATT, CDR2 SNEGSKA (reference sequence). The CDR3 sequence is CSASVRDRGSWELFF. CDR3 coding DNA: TGCAGTGCTAGCGTCCGGGACAGGGGGAGTTGGGAGCTGTTTTTT.

This clonotype was counted a few times. The chain recombines TRBV6-5 with TRBJ1-2; 8 bases map to TRBD1. The CDR3 has 16 amino acids. CDR1 is MNHEY, CDR2 SVGAGI, per germline. J gave up 8 bases and V 0 bases, and 11 bases lay outside the gene matches. The CDR3 here is CASSYSGSGGLLGYTF. Written as DNA, the CDR3 is TGTGCCAGCAGTTACTCGGGGTCAGGGGGCCTCTTAGGCTACACCTTC.

This clonotype was found a few times. This chain uses TRBV28 with TRBJ2-7; D may be TRBD1 or TRBD2 (5 bases each). Trimming left V 4 bases short and J 0 bases short, with 13 bases between. Germline CDR1 MDHEN, CDR2 SYDVKM. The CDR3 contains 15 residues. The CDR3 protein is CASSSTEGFSYEQYF. DNA of the CDR3: TGTGCCAGCAGTTCAACTGAGGGGTTCTCCTACGAGCAGTACTTC.

This clonotype was recorded a few times. The rearrangement uses TRBV4-2 and TRBJ2-1; 8 nucleotides match TRBD2. Germline V gene sequence: CDR1 LGHNA, CDR2 YNFKEQ. The length of the CDR3 is 13 residues. V was pared by 1 base and J by 15 bases, with 8 bases of the junction left unmatched. CDR3 in amino acids: CASSQGGGTSRFF. CDR3 DNA: TGTGCCAGCAGCCAAGGCGGTGGGACTAGTCGGTTCTTC.

The chain employs TRBV7-2 and TRBJ2-2, with 8 nucleotides matching TRBD1. Trimming removed 6 bases from V and 2 bases from J; junction bases left unmatched: 8. There are 16 residues in the CDR3. Germline V gene lookup returns CDR1 SGHTA and CDR2 FQGNSA. CDR3 nucleotide sequence: TGTGCCAGCAGACCTCAGGGGGCGGTAAACACCGGGGAGCTGTTTTTT. Amino acid sequence: CASRPQGAVNTGELFF.

This clonotype was recorded at least ten times. V gene TRBV15 combines with J gene TRBJ2-1, with 9 bases that match TRBD1. The CDR3 has 15 residues. CDR1 LNHNV and CDR2 YYDKDF come from the germline V gene (reference sequence). V was clipped by 5 bases and J by 7 bases; unmatched bases: 9. CDR3 sequence reads: CATSGDRGAVNEQFF. The CDR3 DNA follows: TGTGCCACCAGCGGCGACAGGGGGGCGGTGAATGAGCAGTTCTTC.

This clonotype was observed many times. The chain couples TRBV28 to TRBJ1-1; D unresolved. Germline CDR1 reads MDHEN; CDR2 reads SYDVKM. The CDR3 sequence is 16 residues long. The V gene lost 2 bases and the J gene lost 0 bases, with 13 bases spanning the gap. CDR3 region: CASSLTGGLMNTEAFF. CDR3 in DNA: TGTGCCAGCAGTTTAACCGGAGGCCTCATGAACACTGAAGCTTTCTTT. The whole variable domain, remainder taken from reference TRBV28 and TRBJ1-1, is DVKVTQSSRYLVKRTGEKVFLECVQDMDHENMFWYRQDPGLGLRLIYFSYDVKMKEKGDIPEGYSVSREKKERFSLILESASTNQTSMYLCASSLTGGLMNTEAFFGQGTRLTVV.

A note on this clonotype: It may be a read error: a sequence one base away is much more abundant. V gene TRBV7-2 combines with J gene TRBJ2-5, with D possibly being TRBD2 (5 bases). The tail of the sequence fits TRBJ2-1 better, so the J call may be wrong. Germline CDR1 is SGHTA and CDR2 is FQGNSA. This CDR3 is 13 amino acids long. In DNA, the CDR3 is TGTGCCAGCAGCGCCAGACTTAGGGAGACCCAGTTCTTC. This codes for CASSARLRETQFF.

A note on this clonotype: The junction differs from germline at one of its ends, possibly a read error. The rearrangement links TRBV7-8 to TRBJ2-4, with a tentative D call TRBD1 (5 bases). Germline V gives CDR1 SGHVS, CDR2 FQNEAQ. The CDR3 is 16 amino acids. CDR3 region: CDSSLSRVLAKNIQYF. CDR3 nucleotides: TGTGACAGCAGCCTCTCCAGGGTCCTAGCCAAAAACATTCAGTACTTC.

This clonotype has ten or more counts. V is TRBV11-3 and J is TRBJ2-1, with D possibly TRBD2 on 5 matching bases. CDR1 and CDR2 (germline): SGHNT, YENEEA. CDR3 length: 13 amino acids. Between the trimmed V and J ends, which lost 2 bases and 7 bases, there was a span of 9 bases. CDR3 protein: CASSLPSRNEQFF. The CDR3 region has the DNA TGTGCCAGCAGCTTACCTAGCAGAAATGAGCAGTTCTTC. The whole variable domain, filled in from reference TRBV11-3 and TRBJ2-1, reads EAGVVQSPRYKIIEKKQPVAFWCNPISGHNTLYWYLQNLGQGPELLIRYENEEAVDDSQLPKDRFSAERLKGVDSTLKIQPAELGDSAVYLCASSLPSRNEQFFGPGTRLTVL.

This chain joins TRBV27 and TRBJ1-6; 7 bases match TRBD1. The V and J ends lost 5 bases and 6 bases, in that order; junction bases with no gene match: 7. This CDR3 has 15 residues. CDR1 is MNHEY, CDR2 SMNVEV, per germline (reference sequence). CDR3 DNA: TGTGCCAGCAGTGGCAGGGGGTCGGGTAATTCACCCCTCCACTTT. It codes for CASSGRGSGNSPLHF.